Following are 11 T cell receptor beta chains from one sample sequenced in a study of tumor-infiltrating lymphocytes in primary liver carcinoma. DNA and RNA were both co-extracted from 20-30 mg of bulk tissue that had not been sorted. The template, roughly 0.45 ug total RNA, yielded TCR beta cDNA made with a constant-region primer. Three nested multiplex PCR rounds of slightly modified ARM-PCR generated TCR beta libraries. TRBV1-TRBV30 forward primers paired with a C-beta reverse primer drove the first two PCR rounds, about 10 cycles each. TCRdb used MiXCR to reprocess the multiplex PCR reads, holding one entry per CDR3 protein. In the table there are tens of thousands of distinct CDR3 sequences, roughly 77% of which are singletons. The material sequenced was tumor-adjacent normal liver tissue. The receptors originated from a woman younger than 45 with primary liver carcinoma and hepatitis B virus infection.

Only a few counts were recorded for this clonotype. A read error may produce the germline difference seen at one junction end. The V call is TRBV4-1, the J call TRBJ2-2; weak D call: TRBD1 (6 bases). Germline V gene lookup returns CDR1 MGHRA and CDR2 YSYEKL. The length of the CDR3 is 15 residues. CDR3 protein: CASSRTRGSTGEPFF. CDR3 bases: TGCGCCAGCAGCCGTACGAGGGGGAGTACTGGGGAGCCGTTTTTT.

Worth noting for this clonotype: The CDR3 does not end in the conserved phenylalanine or tryptophan, so this is likely a read error. The genes are TRBV11-2 and TRBJ2-3; D is unclear. This CDR3 contains 14 residues. Germline V gives CDR1 SGHAT, CDR2 FQNNGV. The CDR3 DNA reads as TGTGCCAGCAGCCCACAAACTCACGCAGACACGCAGTATTCT. Its translation: CASSPQTHADTQYS.

Concerning this clonotype: The junction departs from the called germline gene at one end, perhaps through a read error. V usage is TRBV4-2 and J usage is TRBJ1-2; D is perhaps TRBD1 (5 bases). The CDR3 runs 15 residues. Germline V gives CDR1 LGHNA, CDR2 YNFKEQ. CDR3 sequence reads: CASNQRQGPNYGHTF. The CDR3 DNA reads as TGTGCCAGCAACCAACGTCAGGGCCCGAACTATGGCCACACCTTC.

With regard to this clonotype: One end of the junction does not line up with germline, which may come from a read error. The chain is built from TRBV7-9 and TRBJ2-7; the match to TRBD2 covers 7 bases. The CDR3 is 14 residues long. The germline CDR1 and CDR2 sequences are SEHNR and FQNEAQ (reference sequence). CDR3 nucleotides: TGTGTCAGCAGCTCGGGAGGCCTCTCCTACGGGCAGTATTTC. It codes for CVSSSGGLSYGQYF.

This clonotype showed up many times. The V gene is TRBV5-5, the J gene TRBJ2-1; 8 bases are a match to TRBD2. This CDR3 contains 16 residues. V was clipped by 4 bases and J by 7 bases; unmatched bases: 13. Germline assignment: CDR1 SGHKS and CDR2 YYEKEE (reference sequence). CDR3 coding DNA: TGTGCCAGCAGCCGCCGGGGGGCGGGAGGTGGGAATGAGCAGTTCTTC. Translating it yields CASSRRGAGGGNEQFF.

This clonotype was recorded many times. This CDR3 is CASSTNSPLHF. CDR3 in DNA: TGTGCCAGCAGCACCAATTCACCCCTCCACTTT. The J gene is TRBJ1-6, the V gene TRBV6-6; the D is unclear. V was shortened by 6 bases and J by 7 bases, with 4 bases between the two germline ends. CDR1 is MNHNY and CDR2 is SVGAGI in the germline V gene (reference sequence). The CDR3 has 11 amino acids.

Details on this clonotype: Compared with germline, one end of the junction differs, possibly owing to a read error. The chain couples TRBV12-3 or TRBV12-4 to TRBJ2-3, with D possibly being TRBD1 (5 bases). The CDR3 sequence is 13 residues long. The CDR3 is CASRTAYTDTQFF. The CDR3 DNA follows: TGTGCCAGCAGGACAGCCTACACAGATACGCAGTTTTTT.

About this clonotype itself: The junction departs from germline at one end; a sequencing error may be responsible. The chain employs TRBV14 and TRBJ2-3, with D perhaps assigned TRBD1 or TRBD2 (5 bases each). Germline CDR1 SGHDN, CDR2 FVKESK. The CDR3 is 16 residues long. The DNA for the CDR3 is TGTGCCATCAGCCTCCTGGGGACGGCAAACACAGATACGCAGTATTTT. Its translation: CAISLLGTANTDTQYF.

Remarks on this clonotype: A junction end diverges from the germline sequence, so it may reflect a read error. The genes are TRBV29-1 and TRBJ2-6, with 9 bases aligning to TRBD2. The CDR3 has 18 residues. Germline V gives CDR1 SQVTM, CDR2 ANQGSEA. CDR3 sequence (DNA): TGCAGCATACAAAGGCGGCCTAGCGGGACTTTCGGGGTCAACGTCCTGACTTTC. Its translation: CSIQRRPSGTFGVNVLTF.

About this clonotype itself: One end of the junction varies from germline; a read error may be responsible. The chain couples TRBV11-2 to TRBJ2-3; D call uncertain. The germline CDR1 and CDR2 sequences are SGHAT and FQNNGV. The CDR3 has 14 residues. CDR3 in amino acids: CASSRTVSTDTQYF. The DNA of the CDR3 is TGCGCCAGCAGCCGGACGGTTAGCACAGATACCCAGTATTTC.

CDR3 amino acids: CASSPDPRLNIGELFF. CDR3 in DNA: TGTGCCAGCAGCCCCGATCCCCGATTGAATATCGGGGAGCTGTTTTTT. The chain recombines TRBV11-2 with TRBJ2-2; D is undetermined. Trimming pared 5 bases from V and 7 bases from J, leaving 20 bases between. The CDR3 covers 16 residues. In germline, CDR1 is SGHAT, CDR2 FQNNGV. Based on the CDR3 plus reference TRBV11-2 and TRBJ2-2, the full variable domain is EAGVAQSPRYKIIEKRQSVAFWCNPISGHATLYWYQQILGQGPKLLIQFQNNGVVDDSQLPKDRFSAERLKGVDSTLKIQPAKLEDSAVYLCASSPDPRLNIGELFFGEGSRLTVL.